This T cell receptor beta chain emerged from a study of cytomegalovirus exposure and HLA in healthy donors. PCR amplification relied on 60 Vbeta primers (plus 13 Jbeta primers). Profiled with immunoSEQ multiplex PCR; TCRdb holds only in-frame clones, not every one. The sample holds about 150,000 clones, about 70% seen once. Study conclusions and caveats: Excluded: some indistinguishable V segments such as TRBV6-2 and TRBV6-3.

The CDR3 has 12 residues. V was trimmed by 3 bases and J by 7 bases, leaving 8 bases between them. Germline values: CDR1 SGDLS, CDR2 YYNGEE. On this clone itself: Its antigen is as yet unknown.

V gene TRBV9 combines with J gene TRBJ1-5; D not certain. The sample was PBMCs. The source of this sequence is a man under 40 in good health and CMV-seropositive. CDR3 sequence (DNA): TGTGCCAGCAGCGCAGGTGGGCAGCCCCAGCATTTT. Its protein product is CASSAGGQPQHF.